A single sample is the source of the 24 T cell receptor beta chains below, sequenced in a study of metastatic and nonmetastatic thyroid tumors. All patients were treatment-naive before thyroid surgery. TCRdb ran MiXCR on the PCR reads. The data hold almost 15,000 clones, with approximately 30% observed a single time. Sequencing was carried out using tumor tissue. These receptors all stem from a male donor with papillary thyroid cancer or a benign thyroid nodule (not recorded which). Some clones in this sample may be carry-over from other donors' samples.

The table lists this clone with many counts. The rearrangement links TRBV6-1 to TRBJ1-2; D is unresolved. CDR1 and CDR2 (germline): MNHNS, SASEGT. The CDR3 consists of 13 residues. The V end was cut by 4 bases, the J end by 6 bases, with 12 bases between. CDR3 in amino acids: CASSVREHHGYTF. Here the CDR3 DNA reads TGTGCCAGCAGTGTCCGGGAGCATCATGGCTACACCTTC.

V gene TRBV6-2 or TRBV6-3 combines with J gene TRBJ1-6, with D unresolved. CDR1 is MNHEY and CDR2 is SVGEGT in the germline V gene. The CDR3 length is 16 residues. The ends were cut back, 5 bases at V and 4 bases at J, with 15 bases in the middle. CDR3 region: CASSQVKTEYNSPLHF. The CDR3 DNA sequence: TGTGCCAGCAGTCAAGTGAAAACAGAGTATAATTCACCCCTCCACTTT.

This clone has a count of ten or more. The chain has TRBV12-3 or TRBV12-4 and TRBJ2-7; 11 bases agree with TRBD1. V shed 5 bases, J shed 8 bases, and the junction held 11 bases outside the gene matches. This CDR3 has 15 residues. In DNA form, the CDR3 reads TGTGCCAGCAGTCTTCCGGGACAGGGGGTTAGAAAGCAGTACTTC. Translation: CASSLPGQGVRKQYF.

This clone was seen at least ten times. CDR3 in amino acids: CASQGTAHDEQYF. CDR3 DNA sequence: TGTGCCAGCCAAGGGACGGCACACGACGAGCAGTACTTC. The rearrangement uses TRBV12-3 or TRBV12-4 and TRBJ2-7, with D perhaps given as TRBD1 or TRBD2 (5 bases each). V lost 8 bases and J 5 bases, leaving 16 bases between the germline ends. The CDR3 sequence is 13 residues long.

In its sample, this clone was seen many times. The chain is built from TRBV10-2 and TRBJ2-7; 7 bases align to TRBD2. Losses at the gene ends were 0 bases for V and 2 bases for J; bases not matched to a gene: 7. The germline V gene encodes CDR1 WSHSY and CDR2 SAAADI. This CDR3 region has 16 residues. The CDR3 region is CASSESTAGVPYEQYF. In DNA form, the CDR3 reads TGCGCCAGCAGTGAGTCGACGGCGGGGGTTCCCTACGAGCAGTACTTC.

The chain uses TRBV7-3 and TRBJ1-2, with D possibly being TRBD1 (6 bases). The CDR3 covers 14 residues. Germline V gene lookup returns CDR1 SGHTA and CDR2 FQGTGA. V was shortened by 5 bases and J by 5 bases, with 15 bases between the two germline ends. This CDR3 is CASSQEQGEYGYTF. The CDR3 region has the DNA TGTGCCAGCAGCCAGGAACAGGGCGAATATGGCTACACCTTC.

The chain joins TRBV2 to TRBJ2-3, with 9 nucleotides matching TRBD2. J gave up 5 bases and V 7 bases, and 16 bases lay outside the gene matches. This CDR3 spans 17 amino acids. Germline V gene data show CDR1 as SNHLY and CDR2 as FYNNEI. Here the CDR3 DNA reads TGTGCCAGCAAGGTGCCACCCAGCGGGGGGCGGAGAGATACGCAGTATTTT. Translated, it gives CASKVPPSGGRRDTQYF.

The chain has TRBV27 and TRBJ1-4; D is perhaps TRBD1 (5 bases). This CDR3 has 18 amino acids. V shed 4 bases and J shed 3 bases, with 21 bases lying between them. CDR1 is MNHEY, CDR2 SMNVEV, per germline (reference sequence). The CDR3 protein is CASSSLGTTLGANEKLFF. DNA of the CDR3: TGTGCCAGCAGTTCCCTCGGGACTACATTAGGGGCTAATGAAAAACTGTTTTTT.

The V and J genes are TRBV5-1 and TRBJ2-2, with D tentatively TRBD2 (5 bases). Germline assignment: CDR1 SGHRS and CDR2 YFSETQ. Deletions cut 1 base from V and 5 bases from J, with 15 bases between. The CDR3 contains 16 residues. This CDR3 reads CASSLNPGLKTGELFF. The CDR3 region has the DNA TGCGCCAGCAGCTTGAATCCGGGGTTAAAAACCGGGGAGCTGTTTTTT.

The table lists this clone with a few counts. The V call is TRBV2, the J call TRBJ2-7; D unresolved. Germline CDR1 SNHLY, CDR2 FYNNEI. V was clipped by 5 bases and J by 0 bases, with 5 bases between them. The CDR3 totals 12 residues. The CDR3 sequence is CASSYDSYEQYF. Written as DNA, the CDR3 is TGTGCCAGCAGTTACGACTCCTACGAGCAGTACTTC.

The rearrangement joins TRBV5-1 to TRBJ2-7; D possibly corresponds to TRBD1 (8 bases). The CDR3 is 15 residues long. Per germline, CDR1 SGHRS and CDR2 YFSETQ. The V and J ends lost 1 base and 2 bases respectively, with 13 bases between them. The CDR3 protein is CASSLQTGGAYEQYF. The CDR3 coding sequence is TGCGCCAGCAGCTTGCAAACAGGGGGGGCCTACGAGCAGTACTTC.

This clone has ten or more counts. CDR3 nucleotides: TGTGCCAGCAGCGCAGGACTTGCCGAGCAGTACTTC. Amino acid sequence: CASSAGLAEQYF. The V and J genes are TRBV9 and TRBJ2-7; D is perhaps TRBD2 (5 bases). This CDR3 comprises 12 residues. Trimming cost V 3 bases and J 6 bases, with 10 bases left between them. CDR1 is SGDLS and CDR2 is YYNGEE in the germline V gene.

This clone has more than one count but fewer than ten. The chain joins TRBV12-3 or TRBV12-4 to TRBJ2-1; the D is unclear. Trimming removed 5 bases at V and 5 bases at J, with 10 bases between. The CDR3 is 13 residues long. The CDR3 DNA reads TGTGCCAGCAGTCCGGACGGAAACAATGAGCAGTTCTTC. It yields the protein CASSPDGNNEQFF.

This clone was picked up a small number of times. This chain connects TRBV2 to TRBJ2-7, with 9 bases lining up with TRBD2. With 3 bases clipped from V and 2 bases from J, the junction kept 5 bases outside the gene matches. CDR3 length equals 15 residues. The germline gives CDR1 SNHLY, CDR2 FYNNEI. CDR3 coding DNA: TGTGCCAGCAGTGAGCGGGAGGGAACTCCCTACGAGCAGTACTTC. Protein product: CASSEREGTPYEQYF.

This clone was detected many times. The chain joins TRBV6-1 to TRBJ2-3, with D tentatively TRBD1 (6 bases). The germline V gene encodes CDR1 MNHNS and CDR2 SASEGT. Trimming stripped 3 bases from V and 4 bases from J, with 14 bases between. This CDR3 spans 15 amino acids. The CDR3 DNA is TGTGCCAGCAGTGACAACACAGGGTATTCAGATACGCAGTATTTT. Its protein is CASSDNTGYSDTQYF.

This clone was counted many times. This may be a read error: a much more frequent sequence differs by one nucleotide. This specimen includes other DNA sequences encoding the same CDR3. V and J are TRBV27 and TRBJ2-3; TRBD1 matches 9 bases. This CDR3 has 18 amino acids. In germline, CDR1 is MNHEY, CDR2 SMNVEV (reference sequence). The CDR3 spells CASSLSHLVYRGRDTQYF. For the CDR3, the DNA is TGTGCCAGCAGCTTATCACACCTGGTCTACAGGGGGCGGGATACGCAGTATTTT.

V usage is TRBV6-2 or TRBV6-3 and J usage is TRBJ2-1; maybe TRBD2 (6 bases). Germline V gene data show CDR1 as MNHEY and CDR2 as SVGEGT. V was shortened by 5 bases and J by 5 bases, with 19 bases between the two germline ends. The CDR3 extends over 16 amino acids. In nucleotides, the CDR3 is TGTGCCAGCAGTCGGGGAGTTATAGCGGACAACAATGAGCAGTTCTTC. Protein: CASSRGVIADNNEQFF.

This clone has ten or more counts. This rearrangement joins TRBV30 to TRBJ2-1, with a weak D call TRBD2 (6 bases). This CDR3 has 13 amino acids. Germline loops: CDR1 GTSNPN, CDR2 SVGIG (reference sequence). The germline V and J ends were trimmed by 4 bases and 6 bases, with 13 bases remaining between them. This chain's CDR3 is CAWTGDPPNEQFF. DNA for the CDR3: TGTGCCTGGACGGGGGACCCCCCCAATGAGCAGTTCTTC.

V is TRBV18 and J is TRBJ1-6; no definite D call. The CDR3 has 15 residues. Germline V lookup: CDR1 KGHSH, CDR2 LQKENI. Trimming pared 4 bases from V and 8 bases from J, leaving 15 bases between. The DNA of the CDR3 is TGTGCCAGCTCACTAAACTCGGGCGGAGATTCACCCCTCCACTTT. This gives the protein CASSLNSGGDSPLHF.

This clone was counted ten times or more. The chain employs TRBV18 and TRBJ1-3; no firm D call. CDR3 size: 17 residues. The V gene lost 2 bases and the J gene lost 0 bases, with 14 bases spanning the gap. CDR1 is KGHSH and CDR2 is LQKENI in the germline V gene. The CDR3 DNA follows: TGTGCCAGCTCACCAATTATGGACGGTGGCTCTGGAAACACCATATATTTT. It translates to CASSPIMDGGSGNTIYF.

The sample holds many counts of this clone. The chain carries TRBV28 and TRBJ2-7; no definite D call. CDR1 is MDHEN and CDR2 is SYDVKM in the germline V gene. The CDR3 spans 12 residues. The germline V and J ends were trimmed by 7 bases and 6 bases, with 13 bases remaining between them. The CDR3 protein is CASTLGNSEQYF. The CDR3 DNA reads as TGTGCCAGCACCTTGGGTAACTCCGAGCAGTACTTC. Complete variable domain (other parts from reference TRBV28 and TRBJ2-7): DVKVTQSSRYLVKRTGEKVFLECVQDMDHENMFWYRQDPGLGLRLIYFSYDVKMKEKGDIPEGYSVSREKKERFSLILESASTNQTSMYLCASTLGNSEQYFGPGTRLTVT.

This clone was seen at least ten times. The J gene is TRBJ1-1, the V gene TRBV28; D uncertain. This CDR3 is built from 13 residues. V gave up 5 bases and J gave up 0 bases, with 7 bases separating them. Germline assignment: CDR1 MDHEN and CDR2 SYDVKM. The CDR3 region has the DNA TGTGCCAGCAGTCCACAGTTGAACACTGAAGCTTTCTTT. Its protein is CASSPQLNTEAFF.

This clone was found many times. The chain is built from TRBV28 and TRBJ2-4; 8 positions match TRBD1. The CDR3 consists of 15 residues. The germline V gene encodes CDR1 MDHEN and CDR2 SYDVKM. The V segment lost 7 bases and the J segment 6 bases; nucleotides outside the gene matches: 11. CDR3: CASTTPGTGGNIQYF. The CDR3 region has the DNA TGTGCCAGCACGACCCCTGGGACAGGTGGAAACATTCAGTACTTC.

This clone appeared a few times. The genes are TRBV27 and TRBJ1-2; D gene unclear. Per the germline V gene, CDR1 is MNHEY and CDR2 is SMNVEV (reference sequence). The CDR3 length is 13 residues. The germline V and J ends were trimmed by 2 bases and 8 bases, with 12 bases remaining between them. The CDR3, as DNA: TGTGCCAGCAGTTTAAGAGGCTTTGTCGGCTACACCTTC. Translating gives CASSLRGFVGYTF.